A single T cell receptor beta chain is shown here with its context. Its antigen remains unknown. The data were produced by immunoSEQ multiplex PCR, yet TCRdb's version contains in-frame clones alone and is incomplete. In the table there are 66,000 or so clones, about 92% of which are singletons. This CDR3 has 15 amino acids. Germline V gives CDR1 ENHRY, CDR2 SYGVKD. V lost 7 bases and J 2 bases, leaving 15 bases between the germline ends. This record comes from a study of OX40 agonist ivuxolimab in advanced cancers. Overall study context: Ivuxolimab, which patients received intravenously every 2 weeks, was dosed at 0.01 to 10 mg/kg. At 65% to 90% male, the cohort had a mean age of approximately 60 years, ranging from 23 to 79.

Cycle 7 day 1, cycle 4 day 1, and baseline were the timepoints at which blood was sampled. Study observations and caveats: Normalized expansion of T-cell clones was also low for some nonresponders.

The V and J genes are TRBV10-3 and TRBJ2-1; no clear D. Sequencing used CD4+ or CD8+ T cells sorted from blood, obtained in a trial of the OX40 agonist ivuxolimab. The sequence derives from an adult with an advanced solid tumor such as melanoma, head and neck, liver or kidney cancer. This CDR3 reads CAIKDNHGAYNEQFF. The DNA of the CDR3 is TGTGCCATCAAAGACAACCACGGAGCCTACAATGAGCAGTTCTTC.